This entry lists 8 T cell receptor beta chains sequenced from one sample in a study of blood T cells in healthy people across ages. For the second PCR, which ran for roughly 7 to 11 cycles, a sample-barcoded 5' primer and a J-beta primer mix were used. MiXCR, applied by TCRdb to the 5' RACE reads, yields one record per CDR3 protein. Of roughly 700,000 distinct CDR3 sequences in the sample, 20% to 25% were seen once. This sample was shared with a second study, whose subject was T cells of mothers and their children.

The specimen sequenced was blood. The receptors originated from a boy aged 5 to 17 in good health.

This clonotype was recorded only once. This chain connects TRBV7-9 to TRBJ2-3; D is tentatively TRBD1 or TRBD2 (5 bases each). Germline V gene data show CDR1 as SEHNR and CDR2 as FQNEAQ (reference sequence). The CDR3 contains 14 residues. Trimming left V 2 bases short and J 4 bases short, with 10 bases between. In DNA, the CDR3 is TGTGCCAGCAGCTTACGAGGGACCTCAGATACGCAGTATTTT. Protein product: CASSLRGTSDTQYF.

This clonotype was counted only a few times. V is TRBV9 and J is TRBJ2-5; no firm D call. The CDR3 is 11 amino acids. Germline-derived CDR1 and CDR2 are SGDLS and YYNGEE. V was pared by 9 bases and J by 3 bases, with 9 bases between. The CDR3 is CATGFKETQYF. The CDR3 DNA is TGTGCCACCGGCTTTAAAGAGACCCAGTACTTC. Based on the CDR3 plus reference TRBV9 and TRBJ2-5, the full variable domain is DSGVTQTPKHLITATGQRVTLRCSPRSGDLSVYWYQQSLDQGLQFLIQYYNGEERAKGNILERFSAQQFPDLHSELNLSSLELGDSALYFCATGFKETQYFGPGTRLLVL.

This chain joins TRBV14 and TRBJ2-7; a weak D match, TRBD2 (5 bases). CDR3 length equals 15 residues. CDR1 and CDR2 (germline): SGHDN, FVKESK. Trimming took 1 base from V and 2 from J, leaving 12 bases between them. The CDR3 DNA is TGTGCCAGCAGCCAAGTGGGCGGGCGTCCCTACGAGCAGTACTTC. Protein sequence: CASSQVGGRPYEQYF.

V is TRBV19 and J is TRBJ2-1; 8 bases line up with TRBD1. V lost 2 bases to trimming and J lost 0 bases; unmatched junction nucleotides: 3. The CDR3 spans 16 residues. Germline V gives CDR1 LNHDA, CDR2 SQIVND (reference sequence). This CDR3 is CASSIMGTGSYNEQFF. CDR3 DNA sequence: TGTGCCAGTAGTATAATGGGGACAGGCTCCTACAATGAGCAGTTCTTC.

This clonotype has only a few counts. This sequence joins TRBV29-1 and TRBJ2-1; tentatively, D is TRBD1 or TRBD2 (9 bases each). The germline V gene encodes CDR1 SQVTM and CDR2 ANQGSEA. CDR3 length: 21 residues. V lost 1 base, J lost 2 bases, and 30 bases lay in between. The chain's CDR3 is CSVEGTGVFGSGSHTYNEQFF. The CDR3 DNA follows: TGCAGCGTTGAAGGGACAGGGGTTTTTGGTAGCGGGAGCCACACCTACAATGAGCAGTTCTTC.

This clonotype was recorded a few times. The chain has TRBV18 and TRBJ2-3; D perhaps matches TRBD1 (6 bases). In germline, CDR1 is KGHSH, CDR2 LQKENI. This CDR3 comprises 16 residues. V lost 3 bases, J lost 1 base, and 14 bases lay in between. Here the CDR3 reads CASSPAAYRGTDTQYF. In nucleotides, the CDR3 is TGTGCCAGCTCACCGGCAGCCTACAGGGGCACAGATACGCAGTATTTT.

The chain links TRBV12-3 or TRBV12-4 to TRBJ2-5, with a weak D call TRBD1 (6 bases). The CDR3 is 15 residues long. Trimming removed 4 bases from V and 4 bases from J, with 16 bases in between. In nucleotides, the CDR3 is TGTGCCAGCAGTTCCAGGGGCGGCATTGGAGAGACCCAGTACTTC. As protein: CASSSRGGIGETQYF.

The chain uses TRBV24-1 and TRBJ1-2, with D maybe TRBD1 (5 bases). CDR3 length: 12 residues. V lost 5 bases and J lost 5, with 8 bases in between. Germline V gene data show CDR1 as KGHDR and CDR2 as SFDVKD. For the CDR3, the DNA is TGTGCCACCAGTGGGGGACCTTATGGCTACACCTTC. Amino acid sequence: CATSGGPYGYTF.